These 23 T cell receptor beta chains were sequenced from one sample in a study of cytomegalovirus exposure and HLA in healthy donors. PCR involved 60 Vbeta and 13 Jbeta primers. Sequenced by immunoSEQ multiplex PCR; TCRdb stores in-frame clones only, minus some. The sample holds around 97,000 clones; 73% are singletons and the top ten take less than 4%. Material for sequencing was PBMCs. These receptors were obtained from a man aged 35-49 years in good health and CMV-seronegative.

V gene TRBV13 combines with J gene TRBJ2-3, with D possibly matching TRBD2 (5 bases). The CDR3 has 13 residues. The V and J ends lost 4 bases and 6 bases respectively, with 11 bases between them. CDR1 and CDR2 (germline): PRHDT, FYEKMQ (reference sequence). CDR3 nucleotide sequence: TGTGCCAGCAGCTCCTCACTAGAGGATACGCAGTATTTT. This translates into CASSSSLEDTQYF.

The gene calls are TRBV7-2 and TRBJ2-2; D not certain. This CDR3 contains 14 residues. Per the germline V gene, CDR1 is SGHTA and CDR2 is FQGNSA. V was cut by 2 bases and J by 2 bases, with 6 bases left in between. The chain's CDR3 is CASSLRPNTGELFF. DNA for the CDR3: TGTGCCAGCAGCTTACGTCCCAACACCGGGGAGCTGTTTTTT.

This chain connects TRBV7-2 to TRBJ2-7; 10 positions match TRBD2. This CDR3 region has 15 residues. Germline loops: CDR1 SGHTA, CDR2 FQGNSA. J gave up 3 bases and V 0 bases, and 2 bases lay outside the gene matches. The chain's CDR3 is CASSLAAGGHYEQYF. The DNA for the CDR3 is TGTGCCAGCAGCTTAGCAGCGGGGGGGCACTACGAGCAGTACTTC.

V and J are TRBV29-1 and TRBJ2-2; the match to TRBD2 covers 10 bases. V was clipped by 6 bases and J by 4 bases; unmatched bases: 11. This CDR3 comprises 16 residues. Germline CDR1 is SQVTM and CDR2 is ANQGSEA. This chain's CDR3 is CSVSKRGGQGTGELFF. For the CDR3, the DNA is TGCAGCGTCAGTAAGCGGGGGGGCCAAGGCACCGGGGAGCTGTTTTTT.

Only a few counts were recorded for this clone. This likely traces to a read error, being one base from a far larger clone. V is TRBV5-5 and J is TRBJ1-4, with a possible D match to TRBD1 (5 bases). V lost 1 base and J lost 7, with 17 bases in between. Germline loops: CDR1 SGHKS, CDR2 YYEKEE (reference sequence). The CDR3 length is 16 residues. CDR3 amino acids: CASSLLMPTGREKLFF. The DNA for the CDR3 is TGTGCCAGCAGCTTGCTCATGCCTACAGGTCGTGAAAAACTGTTTTTT.

Written as DNA, the CDR3 is TGTGCCAGCAGTAAGACAGGTTCTAATGAAAAACTGTTTTTT. Translation gives CASSKTGSNEKLFF. The chain couples TRBV27 to TRBJ1-4; D may be TRBD1 (6 bases). V shed 5 bases and J shed 3 bases, with 10 bases lying between them. CDR1 is MNHEY and CDR2 is SMNVEV in the germline V gene (reference sequence). The CDR3 consists of 14 residues.

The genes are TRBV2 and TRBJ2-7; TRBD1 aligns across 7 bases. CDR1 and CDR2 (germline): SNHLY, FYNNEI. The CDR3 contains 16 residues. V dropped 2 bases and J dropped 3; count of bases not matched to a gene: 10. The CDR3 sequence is CASSERQGSFVYEQYF. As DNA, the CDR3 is TGTGCCAGCAGTGAACGACAGGGAAGTTTCGTCTACGAGCAGTACTTC.

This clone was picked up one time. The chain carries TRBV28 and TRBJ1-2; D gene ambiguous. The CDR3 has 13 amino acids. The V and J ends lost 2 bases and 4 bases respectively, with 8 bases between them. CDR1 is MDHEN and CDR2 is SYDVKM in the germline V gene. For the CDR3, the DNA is TGTGCCAGCAGTTTAGTTCCAGTCTATGGCTACACCTTC. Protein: CASSLVPVYGYTF.

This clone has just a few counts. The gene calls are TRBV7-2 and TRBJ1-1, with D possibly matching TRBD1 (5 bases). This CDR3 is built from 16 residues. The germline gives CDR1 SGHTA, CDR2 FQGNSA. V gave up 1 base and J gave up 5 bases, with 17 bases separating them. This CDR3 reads CASSLVGTQFGTEAFF. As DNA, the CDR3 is TGTGCCAGCAGCTTAGTGGGGACTCAATTTGGAACTGAAGCTTTCTTT.

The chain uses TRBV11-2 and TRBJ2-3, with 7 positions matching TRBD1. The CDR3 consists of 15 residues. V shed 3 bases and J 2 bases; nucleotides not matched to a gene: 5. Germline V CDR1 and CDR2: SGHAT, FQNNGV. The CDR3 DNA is TGTGCCAGCAGCTTTACAGGGGCCTCCACAGATACGCAGTATTTT. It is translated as CASSFTGASTDTQYF. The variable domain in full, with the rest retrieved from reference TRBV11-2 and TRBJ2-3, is EAGVAQSPRYKIIEKRQSVAFWCNPISGHATLYWYQQILGQGPKLLIQFQNNGVVDDSQLPKDRFSAERLKGVDSTLKIQPAKLEDSAVYLCASSFTGASTDTQYFGPGTRLTVL.

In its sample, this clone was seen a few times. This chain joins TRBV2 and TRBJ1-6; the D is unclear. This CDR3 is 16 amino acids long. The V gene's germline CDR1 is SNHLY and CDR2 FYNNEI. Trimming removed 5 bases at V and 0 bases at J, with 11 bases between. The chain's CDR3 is CASSSAVSSYNSPLHF. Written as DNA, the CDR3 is TGTGCCAGCAGTAGTGCCGTGAGCTCCTATAATTCACCCCTCCACTTT.

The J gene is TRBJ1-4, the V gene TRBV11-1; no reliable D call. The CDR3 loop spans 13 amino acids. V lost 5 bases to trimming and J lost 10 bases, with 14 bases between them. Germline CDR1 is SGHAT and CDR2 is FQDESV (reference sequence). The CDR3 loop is CASSRLEGGKLFF. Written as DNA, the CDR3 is TGTGCCAGCAGCCGCTTGGAGGGTGGAAAACTGTTTTTT.

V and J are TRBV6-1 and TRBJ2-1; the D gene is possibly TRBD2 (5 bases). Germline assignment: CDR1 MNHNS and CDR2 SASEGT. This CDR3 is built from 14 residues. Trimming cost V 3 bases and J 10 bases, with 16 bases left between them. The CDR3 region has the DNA TGTGCCAGCAGTGAGTGGCAGAGGACTGAGGAGCAGTTCTTC. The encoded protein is CASSEWQRTEEQFF.

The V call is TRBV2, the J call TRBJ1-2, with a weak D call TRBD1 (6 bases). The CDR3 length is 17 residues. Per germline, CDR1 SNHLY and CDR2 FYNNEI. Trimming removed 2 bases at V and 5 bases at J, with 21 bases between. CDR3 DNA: TGTGCCAGCAGTGAAACGGAAACAGGGTCCCAACTTTATGGCTACACCTTC. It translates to CASSETETGSQLYGYTF.

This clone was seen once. This CDR3 is CASSPPGQGADEQYF. In DNA, the CDR3 is TGTGCCAGCAGTCCGCCAGGACAGGGGGCAGACGAGCAGTACTTC. The chain links TRBV6-5 to TRBJ2-7; TRBD1 matches 11 bases. This CDR3 comprises 15 residues. The V and J ends lost 5 bases and 5 bases, in that order; junction bases with no gene match: 8. Germline loops: CDR1 MNHEY, CDR2 SVGAGI.

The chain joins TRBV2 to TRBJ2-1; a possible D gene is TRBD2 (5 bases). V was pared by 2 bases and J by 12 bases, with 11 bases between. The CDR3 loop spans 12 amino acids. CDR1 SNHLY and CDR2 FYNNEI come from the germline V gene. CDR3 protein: CASSELTTSQFF. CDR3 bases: TGTGCCAGCAGTGAATTGACTACCTCGCAGTTCTTC. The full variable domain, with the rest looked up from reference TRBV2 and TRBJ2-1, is EPEVTQTPSHQVTQMGQEVILRCVPISNHLYFYWYRQILGQKVEFLVSFYNNEISEKSEIFDDQFSVERPDGSNFTLKIRSTKLEDSAMYFCASSELTTSQFFGPGTRLTVL.

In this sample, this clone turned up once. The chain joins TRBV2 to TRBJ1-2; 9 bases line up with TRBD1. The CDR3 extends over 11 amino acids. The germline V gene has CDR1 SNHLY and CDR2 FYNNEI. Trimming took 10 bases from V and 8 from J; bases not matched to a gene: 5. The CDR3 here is CATRTGDGYTF. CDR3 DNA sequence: TGTGCCACAAGGACAGGGGACGGCTACACCTTC.

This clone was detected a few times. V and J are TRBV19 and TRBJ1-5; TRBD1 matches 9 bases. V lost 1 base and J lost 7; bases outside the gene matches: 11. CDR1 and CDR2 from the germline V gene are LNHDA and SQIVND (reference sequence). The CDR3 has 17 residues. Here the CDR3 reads CASSIGIDRGEWQPQHF. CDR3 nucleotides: TGTGCCAGTAGTATAGGTATAGACAGGGGGGAATGGCAGCCCCAGCATTTT.

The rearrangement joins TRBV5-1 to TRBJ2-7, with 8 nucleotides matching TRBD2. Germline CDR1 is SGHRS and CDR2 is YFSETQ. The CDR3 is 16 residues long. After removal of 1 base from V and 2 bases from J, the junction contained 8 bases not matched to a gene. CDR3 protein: CASSLILGTRTYEQYF. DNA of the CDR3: TGCGCCAGCAGCTTGATCTTGGGGACTAGAACCTACGAGCAGTACTTC.

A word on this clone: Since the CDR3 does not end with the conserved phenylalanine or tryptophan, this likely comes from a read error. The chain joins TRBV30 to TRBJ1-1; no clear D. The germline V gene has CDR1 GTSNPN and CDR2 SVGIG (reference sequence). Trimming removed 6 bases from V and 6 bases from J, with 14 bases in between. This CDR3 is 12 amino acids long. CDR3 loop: CACKLLFPEAFV. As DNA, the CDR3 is TGTGCCTGCAAGCTTTTGTTCCCTGAAGCTTTCGTT.

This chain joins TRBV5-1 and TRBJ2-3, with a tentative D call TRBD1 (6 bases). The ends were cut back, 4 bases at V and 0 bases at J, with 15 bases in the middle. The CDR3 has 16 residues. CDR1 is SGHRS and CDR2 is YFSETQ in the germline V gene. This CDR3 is CASSRLNRASTDTQYF. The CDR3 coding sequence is TGCGCCAGCAGCCGACTGAACAGGGCGAGCACAGATACGCAGTATTTT.

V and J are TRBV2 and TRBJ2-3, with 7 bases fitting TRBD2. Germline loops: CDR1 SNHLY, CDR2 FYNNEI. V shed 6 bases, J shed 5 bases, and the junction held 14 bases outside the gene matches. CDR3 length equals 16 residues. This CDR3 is CASRAWDGGSGDTQYF. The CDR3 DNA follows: TGTGCCAGCAGGGCCTGGGACGGGGGGAGCGGAGATACGCAGTATTTT.

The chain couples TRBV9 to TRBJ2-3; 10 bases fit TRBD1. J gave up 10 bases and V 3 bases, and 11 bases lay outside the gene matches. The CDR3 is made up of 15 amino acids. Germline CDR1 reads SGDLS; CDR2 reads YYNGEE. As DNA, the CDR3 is TGTGCCAGCAGCGAGCCGGGACAGGGGTTTTACCCGCAGTATTTT. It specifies CASSEPGQGFYPQYF. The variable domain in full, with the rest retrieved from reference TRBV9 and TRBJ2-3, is DSGVTQTPKHLITATGQRVTLRCSPRSGDLSVYWYQQSLDQGLQFLIQYYNGEERAKGNILERFSAQQFPDLHSELNLSSLELGDSALYFCASSEPGQGFYPQYFGPGTRLTVL.